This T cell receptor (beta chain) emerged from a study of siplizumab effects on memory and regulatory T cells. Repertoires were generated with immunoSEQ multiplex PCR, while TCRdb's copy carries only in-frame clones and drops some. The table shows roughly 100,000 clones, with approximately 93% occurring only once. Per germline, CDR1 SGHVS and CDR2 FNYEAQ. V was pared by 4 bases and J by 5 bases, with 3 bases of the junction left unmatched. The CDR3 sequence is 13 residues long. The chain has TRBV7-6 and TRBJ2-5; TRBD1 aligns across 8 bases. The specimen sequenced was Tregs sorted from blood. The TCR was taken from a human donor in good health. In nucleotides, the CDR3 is TGTGCCAGCAGCTCGACAGGGGCGGAGACCCAGTACTTC. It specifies CASSSTGAETQYF.